This is a list of T cell receptor beta chains from one sample in a study of blood T cells in healthy people across ages. TCRdb reprocessed the 5' RACE reads with MiXCR, giving one entry per CDR3 protein. The table includes about 830,000 distinct CDR3 sequences, around 62% detected once. Sequencing input: blood. Source of these receptors: a man younger than 45 in good health. Each CDR3 is given without its conserved first and last residue. Each record gives: D gene, J gene, V gene, CDR3 protein. D genes are given only for firm matches.

d_gene: NA
j_gene: TRBJ1-2
v_gene: TRBV27
CDR3aa: ASSLTPAGRYYGYT

d_gene: NA
j_gene: TRBJ1-1
v_gene: TRBV5-1
CDR3aa: ASSLDVARLTEAF

d_gene: NA
j_gene: TRBJ1-4
v_gene: TRBV29-1
CDR3aa: SVGDWSEKLF

d_gene: NA
j_gene: TRBJ1-5
v_gene: TRBV18
CDR3aa: ASSPTPKNQPQH

d_gene: TRBD2
j_gene: TRBJ2-1
v_gene: TRBV3-1
CDR3aa: ASSQALAGRGEQF

d_gene: NA
j_gene: TRBJ2-5
v_gene: TRBV7-3
CDR3aa: AGSAGGRGQETQY

d_gene: NA
j_gene: TRBJ2-3
v_gene: TRBV3-1
CDR3aa: ASSQDKGRGDTDTQY

d_gene: NA
j_gene: TRBJ2-1
v_gene: TRBV6-2/TRBV6-3
CDR3aa: ASSSTGPSYNEQF

d_gene: NA
j_gene: TRBJ1-1
v_gene: TRBV5-1
CDR3aa: ASSPERGNTEAF

d_gene: TRBD2
j_gene: TRBJ2-7
v_gene: TRBV6-2/TRBV6-3
CDR3aa: ASSSVAGRAYEQY

d_gene: TRBD1
j_gene: TRBJ2-3
v_gene: TRBV7-2
CDR3aa: ASSSGQAFSTDTQY

d_gene: NA
j_gene: TRBJ2-5
v_gene: TRBV2
CDR3aa: ASSGELIGETQY

d_gene: NA
j_gene: TRBJ2-4
v_gene: TRBV6-5
CDR3aa: ASSSVKNIQY

d_gene: TRBD2
j_gene: TRBJ2-3
v_gene: TRBV4-3
CDR3aa: ASSQERSGGAIGDTQY

d_gene: TRBD1
j_gene: TRBJ2-6
v_gene: TRBV28
CDR3aa: ASTTQDRGSTGANVLT

d_gene: NA
j_gene: TRBJ1-6
v_gene: TRBV6-5
CDR3aa: ASRRGNSPLH

d_gene: TRBD1
j_gene: TRBJ2-6
v_gene: TRBV11-2
CDR3aa: ASSLNVPGGASGANVLT

d_gene: NA
j_gene: TRBJ2-6
v_gene: TRBV15
CDR3aa: ATSRGGTLQSSGANVLT

d_gene: NA
j_gene: TRBJ2-2
v_gene: TRBV7-2
CDR3aa: ASSLDGGAVTGELF

d_gene: NA
j_gene: TRBJ1-5
v_gene: TRBV20-1
CDR3aa: SATLSNSNQPQH

d_gene: NA
j_gene: TRBJ2-3
v_gene: TRBV20-1
CDR3aa: SARAQLGADTQY

d_gene: NA
j_gene: TRBJ1-5
v_gene: TRBV28
CDR3aa: ASSPGPLRQPQH

d_gene: NA
j_gene: NA
v_gene: TRBV10-3
CDR3aa: AIRPTGEGETQY

d_gene: NA
j_gene: TRBJ1-1
v_gene: TRBV29-1
CDR3aa: SVGDSMNTEAF

d_gene: NA
j_gene: TRBJ2-7
v_gene: TRBV5-1
CDR3aa: ASSLEAFSYEQY

d_gene: NA
j_gene: TRBJ2-3
v_gene: TRBV28
CDR3aa: ASSWGRADTQY

d_gene: NA
j_gene: TRBJ2-7
v_gene: TRBV20-1
CDR3aa: SASKARDEDSLYEQY

d_gene: NA
j_gene: TRBJ1-2
v_gene: TRBV7-2
CDR3aa: ASSLALITGYGYT

d_gene: NA
j_gene: TRBJ1-4
v_gene: TRBV27
CDR3aa: ASSPTAATNEKLF

d_gene: NA
j_gene: TRBJ2-7
v_gene: TRBV4-2
CDR3aa: ASSTGPNYEQY

d_gene: TRBD2
j_gene: TRBJ2-3
v_gene: TRBV3-1
CDR3aa: ASSRLAGGPGDTQY

d_gene: NA
j_gene: TRBJ2-7
v_gene: TRBV15
CDR3aa: ATSRDRADSYEQY

d_gene: TRBD1
j_gene: NA
v_gene: TRBV5-1
CDR3aa: ASSSPGTGRLEQY